Listed here are 10 T cell receptor beta chains from one sample, sequenced in a study of tumor-infiltrating lymphocytes in localized non-small cell lung cancer. The repertoire was sequenced with immunoSEQ multiplex PCR; TCRdb's copy has only in-frame clones and lacks some. Of roughly 15,000 clones listed, about three quarters are singletons. The specimen was lung tumor tissue. The origin of the receptors is a human donor with non-small cell lung cancer.

The chain uses TRBV7-8 and TRBJ1-4; D might be TRBD1 (6 bases). Germline V CDR1 and CDR2: SGHVS, FQNEAQ. Trimming left V 7 bases short and J 5 bases short, with 11 bases between. This CDR3 contains 13 residues. The chain's CDR3 is CASTITGNEKLFF. CDR3 coding DNA: TGTGCCAGCACTATAACAGGGAATGAAAAACTGTTTTTT. Looking up the rest from reference TRBV7-8 and TRBJ1-4 gives the full variable domain: GAGVSQSPRYKVAKRGQDVALRCDPISGHVSLFWYQQALGQGPEFLTYFQNEAQLDKSGLPSDRFFAERPEGSVSTLKIQRTQQEDSAVYLCASTITGNEKLFFGSGTQLSVL.

This clone was detected only once. The J gene is TRBJ2-3, the V gene TRBV5-8; D is uncertain. There are 13 residues in the CDR3. Germline values: CDR1 SGHTS, CDR2 YDEGEE. Trimming took 7 bases from V and 1 from J, leaving 10 bases between them. CDR3 residues: CASQLPGTDTQYF. As DNA, the CDR3 is TGTGCCAGCCAGCTCCCCGGCACAGATACGCAGTATTTT.

The chain combines TRBV7-9 with TRBJ2-5, with 11 bases lining up with TRBD2. The CDR3 is 14 residues long. Germline-derived CDR1 and CDR2 are SEHNR and FQNEAQ (reference sequence). V was pared by 6 bases and J by 4 bases, with 4 bases of the junction left unmatched. CDR3 in amino acids: CASSELAGGETQYF. The DNA for the CDR3 is TGTGCCAGCAGTGAGCTAGCGGGAGGAGAGACCCAGTACTTC.

Only a few counts were recorded for this clone. The gene calls are TRBV5-6 and TRBJ2-5, with D perhaps TRBD2 (5 bases). The CDR3 has 14 amino acids. Trimming took off 4 bases at V and 3 bases at J, with 13 bases between the two ends. CDR1 SGHDT and CDR2 YYEEEE come from the germline V gene. This chain's CDR3 is CASSDGGRKETQYF. Written as DNA, the CDR3 is TGTGCCAGCAGCGACGGAGGCAGAAAAGAGACCCAGTACTTC.

The J gene is TRBJ1-5, the V gene TRBV6-4; 7 positions agree with TRBD1. Germline assignment: CDR1 MRHNA and CDR2 SNTAGT. The CDR3 totals 15 residues. The V segment lost 6 bases and the J segment 4 bases; nucleotides outside the gene matches: 9. In nucleotides, the CDR3 is TGTGCCAGCAGAAGCGACAGGGCTCGGAATCAGCCCCAGCATTTT. It translates to CASRSDRARNQPQHF.

The chain uses TRBV14 and TRBJ2-7; D is unclear. This CDR3 has 14 residues. Germline V CDR1 and CDR2: SGHDN, FVKESK. Trimming stripped 4 bases from V and 3 bases from J, with 13 bases between. The CDR3 nucleotides read TGTGCCAGCAGCCCCGCCGGCACCAACTACGAGCAGTACTTC. This gives the protein CASSPAGTNYEQYF. The full variable domain, rest sourced from reference TRBV14 and TRBJ2-7, is EAGVTQFPSHSVIEKGQTVTLRCDPISGHDNLYWYRRVMGKEIKFLLHFVKESKQDESGMPNNRFLAERTGGTYSTLKVQPAELEDSGVYFCASSPAGTNYEQYFGPGTRLTVT.

V and J are TRBV2 and TRBJ2-7, with a possible D match to TRBD1 (5 bases). The V and J ends lost 2 bases and 0 bases respectively, with 11 bases between them. Germline CDR1 and CDR2: SNHLY and FYNNEI. The CDR3 is made up of 15 amino acids. CDR3 protein: CASSESQVLSYEQYF. The CDR3 DNA reads TGTGCCAGCAGTGAATCACAGGTTCTCTCCTACGAGCAGTACTTC.

The V call is TRBV4-1, the J call TRBJ1-4; no clear D gene. The CDR3 spans 16 residues. Per germline, CDR1 MGHRA and CDR2 YSYEKL. The V and J ends lost 0 bases and 0 bases respectively, with 8 bases between them. The CDR3 nucleotides are TGCGCCAGCAGCCAAGAGTGGCATCCAACTAATGAAAAACTGTTTTTT. Protein: CASSQEWHPTNEKLFF.

V and J are TRBV2 and TRBJ2-5, with 8 bases fitting TRBD1. Trimming at V came to 0 bases and at J to 4 bases, leaving 4 bases not matched to a gene. Germline CDR1 SNHLY, CDR2 FYNNEI. The CDR3 has 15 amino acids. CDR3 DNA sequence: TGTGCCAGCAGTGAAGCGCGAACAGGGGGAGAGACCCAGTACTTC. It specifies CASSEARTGGETQYF.

The chain uses TRBV18 and TRBJ2-1; D may be TRBD2 (5 bases). The ends were cut back, 3 bases at V and 10 bases at J, with 13 bases in the middle. Looked up from germline, CDR1 is KGHSH and CDR2 is LQKENI. The CDR3 runs to 13 residues. CDR3 in DNA: TGTGCCAGCTCACCGTGGACTTCATCCGAGCAGTTCTTC. Its translation: CASSPWTSSEQFF.